The present entry profiles one T cell receptor (beta chain) with its context. Other nucleotide sequences in the sample specify the same CDR3. This entry belongs to a study of shared clonotypes between healthy human individuals. The data were produced by immunoSEQ multiplex PCR, yet TCRdb's version contains in-frame clones alone and is incomplete. The table records just over 2,000,000 clones, roughly 94% of them present only once. The clonotype comes from a man aged 18 to 35 in good health. Sequenced input: naive CD4+ T cells sorted from blood. As to subset: CD45RA+ positively selected.

CDR3 DNA sequence: TGTGCCAGCAGTTACTCGTCGCTTAACTATGGCTACACCTTC. Encoded protein: CASSYSSLNYGYTF. The chain recombines TRBV6-6 with TRBJ1-2; D not resolved. This CDR3 region has 14 residues. Germline assignment: CDR1 MNHNY and CDR2 SVGAGI (reference sequence). V shed 0 bases and J shed 1 base, with 6 bases lying between them.